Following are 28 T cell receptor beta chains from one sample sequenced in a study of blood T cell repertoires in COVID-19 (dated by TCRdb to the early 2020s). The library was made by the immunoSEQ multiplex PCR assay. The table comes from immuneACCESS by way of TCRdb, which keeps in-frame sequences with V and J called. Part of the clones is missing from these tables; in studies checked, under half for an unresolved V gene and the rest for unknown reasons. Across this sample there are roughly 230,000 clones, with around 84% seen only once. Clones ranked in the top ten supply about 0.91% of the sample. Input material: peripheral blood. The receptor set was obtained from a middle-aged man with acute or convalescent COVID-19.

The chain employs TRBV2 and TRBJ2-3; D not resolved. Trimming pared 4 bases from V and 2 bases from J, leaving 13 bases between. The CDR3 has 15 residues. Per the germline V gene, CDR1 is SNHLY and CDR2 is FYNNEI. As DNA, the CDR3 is TGTGCCAGCAGTGTTTCCACGGTCTCCACAGATACGCAGTATTTT. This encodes CASSVSTVSTDTQYF.

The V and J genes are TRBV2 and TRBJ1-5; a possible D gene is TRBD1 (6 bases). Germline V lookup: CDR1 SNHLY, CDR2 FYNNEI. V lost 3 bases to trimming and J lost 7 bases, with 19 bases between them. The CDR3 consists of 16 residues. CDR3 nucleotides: TGTGCCAGCAGTGACGGGGGGGGCTCCGCTAGACAGCCCCAGCATTTT. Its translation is CASSDGGGSARQPQHF.

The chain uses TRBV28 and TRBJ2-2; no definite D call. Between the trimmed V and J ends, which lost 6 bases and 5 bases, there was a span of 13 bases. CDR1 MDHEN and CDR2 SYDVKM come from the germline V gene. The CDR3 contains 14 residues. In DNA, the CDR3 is TGTGCCAGCAGGTATGGAGATACGACCGGGGAGCTGTTTTTT. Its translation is CASRYGDTTGELFF.

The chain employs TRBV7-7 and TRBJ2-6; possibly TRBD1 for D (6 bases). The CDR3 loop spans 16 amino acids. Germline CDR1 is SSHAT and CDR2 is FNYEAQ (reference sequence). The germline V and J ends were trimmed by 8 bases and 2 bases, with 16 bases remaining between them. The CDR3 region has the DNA TGTGCCAGCCCCCGTCAGGGACATCCTGGGGCCAACGTCCTGACTTTC. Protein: CASPRQGHPGANVLTF.

DNA for the CDR3: TGTGCCAGCAGCTTAGGCGTCAGACAGAACACTGAAGCTTTCTTT. Protein sequence: CASSLGVRQNTEAFF. The chain recombines TRBV13 with TRBJ1-1; D gene unclear. The CDR3 has 15 residues. Germline CDR1 and CDR2: PRHDT and FYEKMQ (reference sequence). V was clipped by 0 bases and J by 1 base, with 9 bases between them.

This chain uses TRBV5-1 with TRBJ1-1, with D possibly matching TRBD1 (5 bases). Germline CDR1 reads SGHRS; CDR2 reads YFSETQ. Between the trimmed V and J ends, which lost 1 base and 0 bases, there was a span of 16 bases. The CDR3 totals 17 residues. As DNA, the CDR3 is TGCGCCAGCAGCTTGCGGGCAGGGTATACCATGAACACTGAAGCTTTCTTT. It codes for CASSLRAGYTMNTEAFF.

DNA of the CDR3: TGCGCCAGCAGCCTCAGGACAGCGAACACTGAAGCTTTCTTT. Protein: CASSLRTANTEAFF. This chain connects TRBV5-1 to TRBJ1-1; a weak D match, TRBD1 (6 bases). Germline assignment: CDR1 SGHRS and CDR2 YFSETQ. Trimming shortened V by 4 bases and J by 1 base, and 11 bases separated the two germline ends. This CDR3 has 14 amino acids.

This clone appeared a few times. CDR3 nucleotide sequence: TGTGCCAGCAGTGAATCGGTGACAGGGGGCTATGGCTACACCTTC. Translating it yields CASSESVTGGYGYTF. This rearrangement joins TRBV25-1 to TRBJ1-2; 9 bases agree with TRBD1. This CDR3 is built from 15 residues. The trim removed 1 base at V and 4 bases at J, leaving 4 bases unmatched. CDR1 and CDR2 from the germline V gene are MGHDK and SYGVNS.

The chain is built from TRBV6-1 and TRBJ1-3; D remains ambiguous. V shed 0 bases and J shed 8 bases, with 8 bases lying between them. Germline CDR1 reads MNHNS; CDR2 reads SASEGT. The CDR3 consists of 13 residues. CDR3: CASSEASEDTIYF. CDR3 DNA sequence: TGTGCCAGCAGTGAAGCGTCGGAGGACACCATATATTTT.

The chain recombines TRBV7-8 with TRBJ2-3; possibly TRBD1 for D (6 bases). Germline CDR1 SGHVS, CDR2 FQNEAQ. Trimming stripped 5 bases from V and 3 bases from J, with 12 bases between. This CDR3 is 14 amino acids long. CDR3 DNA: TGTGCCAGCAGCCCATGGGGGCCGACAGATACGCAGTATTTT. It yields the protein CASSPWGPTDTQYF.

The CDR3 loop is CASSPRGTGSLRNYGYTF. In DNA, the CDR3 is TGTGCCAGTAGCCCCAGGGGGACAGGGTCCCTCCGAAACTATGGCTACACCTTC. V usage is TRBV19 and J usage is TRBJ1-2; 9 bases are a match to TRBD1. Trimming cost V 6 bases and J 2 bases; bases outside gene matches: 16. The CDR3 totals 18 residues. Per the germline V gene, CDR1 is LNHDA and CDR2 is SQIVND (reference sequence). The variable domain in full, completed from reference TRBV19 and TRBJ1-2, reads DGGITQSPKYLFRKEGQNVTLSCEQNLNHDAMYWYRQDPGQGLRLIYYSQIVNDFQKGDIAEGYSVSREKKESFPLTVTSAQKNPTAFYLCASSPRGTGSLRNYGYTFGSGTRLTVV.

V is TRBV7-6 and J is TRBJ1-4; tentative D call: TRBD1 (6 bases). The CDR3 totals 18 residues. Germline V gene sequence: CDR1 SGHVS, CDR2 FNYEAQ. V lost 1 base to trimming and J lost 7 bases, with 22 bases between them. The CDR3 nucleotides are TGTGCCAGCAGCTTAGATCTCCCCACGGGGGGGCCTAGTGAAAAACTGTTTTTT. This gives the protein CASSLDLPTGGPSEKLFF.

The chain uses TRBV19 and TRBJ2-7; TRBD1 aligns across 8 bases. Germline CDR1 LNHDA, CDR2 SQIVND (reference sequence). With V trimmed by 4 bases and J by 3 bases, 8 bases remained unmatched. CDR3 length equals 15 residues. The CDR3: CASSTRQGRLYEQYF. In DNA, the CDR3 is TGTGCCAGTAGTACCCGACAGGGGAGGCTCTACGAGCAGTACTTC.

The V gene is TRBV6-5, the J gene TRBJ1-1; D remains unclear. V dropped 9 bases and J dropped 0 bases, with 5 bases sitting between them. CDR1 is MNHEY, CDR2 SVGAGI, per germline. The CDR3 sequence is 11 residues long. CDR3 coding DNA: TGTGCCAGTACAGTGAACACTGAAGCTTTCTTT. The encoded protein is CASTVNTEAFF.

CDR3 in DNA: TGTGCCAGCAGGGGGTACATCGGGGGAGGTGAAAAACTGTTTTTT. Translated, it gives CASRGYIGGGEKLFF. This sequence joins TRBV11-2 and TRBJ1-4, with a weak D call TRBD1 (5 bases). CDR1 is SGHAT and CDR2 is FQNNGV in the germline V gene. Trimming cost V 6 bases and J 7 bases, with 18 bases left between them. The CDR3 spans 15 residues.

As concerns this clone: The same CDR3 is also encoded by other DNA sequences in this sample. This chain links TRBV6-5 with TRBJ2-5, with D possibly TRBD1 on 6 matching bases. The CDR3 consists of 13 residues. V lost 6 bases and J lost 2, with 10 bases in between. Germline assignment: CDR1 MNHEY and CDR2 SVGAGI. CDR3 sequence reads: CASRRTEQETQYF. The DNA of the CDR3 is TGTGCCAGCAGACGGACAGAACAAGAGACCCAGTACTTC.

As DNA, the CDR3 is TGTGCCAGCAGCATTCTCGGGACAGGGGTCACTGAAGCTTTCTTT. Protein product: CASSILGTGVTEAFF. The V call is TRBV9, the J call TRBJ1-1; TRBD1 matches 10 bases. There are 15 residues in the CDR3. Germline trimming cut 4 bases from V and 4 bases from J; bases unmatched to any gene: 7. Germline loops: CDR1 SGDLS, CDR2 YYNGEE.

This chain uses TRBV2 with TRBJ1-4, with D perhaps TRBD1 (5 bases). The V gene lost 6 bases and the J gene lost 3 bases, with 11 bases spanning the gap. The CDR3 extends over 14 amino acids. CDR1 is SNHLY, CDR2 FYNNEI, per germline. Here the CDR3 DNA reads TGTGCCAGCAGGGGGACTAATGCTAATGAAAAACTGTTTTTT. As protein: CASRGTNANEKLFF.

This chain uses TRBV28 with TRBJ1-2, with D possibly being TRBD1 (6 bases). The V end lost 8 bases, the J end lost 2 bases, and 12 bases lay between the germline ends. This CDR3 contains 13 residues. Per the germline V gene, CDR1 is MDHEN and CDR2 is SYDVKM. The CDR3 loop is CASWRTANYGYTF. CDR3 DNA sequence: TGTGCCAGCTGGAGGACAGCCAACTATGGCTACACCTTC.

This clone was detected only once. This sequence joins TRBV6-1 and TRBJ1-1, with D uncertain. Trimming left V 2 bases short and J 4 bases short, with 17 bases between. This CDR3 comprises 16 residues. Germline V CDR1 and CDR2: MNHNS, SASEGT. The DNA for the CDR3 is TGTGCCAGCAGTGAAACGGCCGGGATCGGGAGCACTGAAGCTTTCTTT. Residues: CASSETAGIGSTEAFF.

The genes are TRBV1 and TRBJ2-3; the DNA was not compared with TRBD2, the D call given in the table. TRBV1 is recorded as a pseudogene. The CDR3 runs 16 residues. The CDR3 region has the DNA TGCACCAGCAGCCAGCGCGGGGGACCTTTCACAGATACGCAGTATTTT. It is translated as CTSSQRGGPFTDTQYF.

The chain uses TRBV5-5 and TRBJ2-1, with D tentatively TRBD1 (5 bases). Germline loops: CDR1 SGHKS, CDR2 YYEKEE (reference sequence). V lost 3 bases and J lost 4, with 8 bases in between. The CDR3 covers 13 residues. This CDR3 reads CASSSQGYNEQFF. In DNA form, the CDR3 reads TGTGCCAGCAGCTCCCAGGGTTACAATGAGCAGTTCTTC.

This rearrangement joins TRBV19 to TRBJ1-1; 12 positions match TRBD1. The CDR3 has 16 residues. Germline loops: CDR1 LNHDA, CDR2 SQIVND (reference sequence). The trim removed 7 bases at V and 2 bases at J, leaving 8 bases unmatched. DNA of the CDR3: TGTGCCAGTAAAAAGGGGGACAGGGGGCGAAACACTGAAGCTTTCTTT. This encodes CASKKGDRGRNTEAFF.

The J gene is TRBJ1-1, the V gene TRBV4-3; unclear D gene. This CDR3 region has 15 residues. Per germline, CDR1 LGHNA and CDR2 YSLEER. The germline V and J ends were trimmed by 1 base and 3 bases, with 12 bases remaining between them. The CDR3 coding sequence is TGCGCCAGCAGCCAAGGCCAACTCGCGGACACTGAAGCTTTCTTT. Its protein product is CASSQGQLADTEAFF.

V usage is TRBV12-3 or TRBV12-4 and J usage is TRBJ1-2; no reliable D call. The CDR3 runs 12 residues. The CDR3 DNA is TGTGCGAGCCAGGCCGCTAACTATGGCTACACCTTC. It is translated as CASQAANYGYTF.

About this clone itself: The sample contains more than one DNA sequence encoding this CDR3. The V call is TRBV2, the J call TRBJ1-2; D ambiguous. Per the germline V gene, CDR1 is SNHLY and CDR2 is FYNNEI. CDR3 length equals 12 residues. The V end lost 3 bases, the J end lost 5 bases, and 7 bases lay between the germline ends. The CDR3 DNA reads TGTGCCAGCAGTGAGGAGGGATATGGCTACACCTTC. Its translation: CASSEEGYGYTF.

The CDR3 DNA reads as TGTGCCAGCAGCGTAGAGGACAGGGCACGGGGTCGCTATAATTCACCCCTCCACTTT. Its translation is CASSVEDRARGRYNSPLHF. The gene calls are TRBV9 and TRBJ1-6, with 8 bases fitting TRBD1. Germline V gene sequence: CDR1 SGDLS, CDR2 YYNGEE. The CDR3 is made up of 19 amino acids. V shed 0 bases and J 3 bases; nucleotides not matched to a gene: 11.

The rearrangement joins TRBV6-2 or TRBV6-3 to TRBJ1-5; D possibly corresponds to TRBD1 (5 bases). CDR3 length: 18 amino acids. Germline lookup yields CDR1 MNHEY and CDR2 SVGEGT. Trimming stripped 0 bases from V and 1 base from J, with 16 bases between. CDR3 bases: TGTGCCAGCAGTTACTCGTTCCCCGGGGGATGGAGCAATCAGCCCCAGCATTTT. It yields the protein CASSYSFPGGWSNQPQHF.